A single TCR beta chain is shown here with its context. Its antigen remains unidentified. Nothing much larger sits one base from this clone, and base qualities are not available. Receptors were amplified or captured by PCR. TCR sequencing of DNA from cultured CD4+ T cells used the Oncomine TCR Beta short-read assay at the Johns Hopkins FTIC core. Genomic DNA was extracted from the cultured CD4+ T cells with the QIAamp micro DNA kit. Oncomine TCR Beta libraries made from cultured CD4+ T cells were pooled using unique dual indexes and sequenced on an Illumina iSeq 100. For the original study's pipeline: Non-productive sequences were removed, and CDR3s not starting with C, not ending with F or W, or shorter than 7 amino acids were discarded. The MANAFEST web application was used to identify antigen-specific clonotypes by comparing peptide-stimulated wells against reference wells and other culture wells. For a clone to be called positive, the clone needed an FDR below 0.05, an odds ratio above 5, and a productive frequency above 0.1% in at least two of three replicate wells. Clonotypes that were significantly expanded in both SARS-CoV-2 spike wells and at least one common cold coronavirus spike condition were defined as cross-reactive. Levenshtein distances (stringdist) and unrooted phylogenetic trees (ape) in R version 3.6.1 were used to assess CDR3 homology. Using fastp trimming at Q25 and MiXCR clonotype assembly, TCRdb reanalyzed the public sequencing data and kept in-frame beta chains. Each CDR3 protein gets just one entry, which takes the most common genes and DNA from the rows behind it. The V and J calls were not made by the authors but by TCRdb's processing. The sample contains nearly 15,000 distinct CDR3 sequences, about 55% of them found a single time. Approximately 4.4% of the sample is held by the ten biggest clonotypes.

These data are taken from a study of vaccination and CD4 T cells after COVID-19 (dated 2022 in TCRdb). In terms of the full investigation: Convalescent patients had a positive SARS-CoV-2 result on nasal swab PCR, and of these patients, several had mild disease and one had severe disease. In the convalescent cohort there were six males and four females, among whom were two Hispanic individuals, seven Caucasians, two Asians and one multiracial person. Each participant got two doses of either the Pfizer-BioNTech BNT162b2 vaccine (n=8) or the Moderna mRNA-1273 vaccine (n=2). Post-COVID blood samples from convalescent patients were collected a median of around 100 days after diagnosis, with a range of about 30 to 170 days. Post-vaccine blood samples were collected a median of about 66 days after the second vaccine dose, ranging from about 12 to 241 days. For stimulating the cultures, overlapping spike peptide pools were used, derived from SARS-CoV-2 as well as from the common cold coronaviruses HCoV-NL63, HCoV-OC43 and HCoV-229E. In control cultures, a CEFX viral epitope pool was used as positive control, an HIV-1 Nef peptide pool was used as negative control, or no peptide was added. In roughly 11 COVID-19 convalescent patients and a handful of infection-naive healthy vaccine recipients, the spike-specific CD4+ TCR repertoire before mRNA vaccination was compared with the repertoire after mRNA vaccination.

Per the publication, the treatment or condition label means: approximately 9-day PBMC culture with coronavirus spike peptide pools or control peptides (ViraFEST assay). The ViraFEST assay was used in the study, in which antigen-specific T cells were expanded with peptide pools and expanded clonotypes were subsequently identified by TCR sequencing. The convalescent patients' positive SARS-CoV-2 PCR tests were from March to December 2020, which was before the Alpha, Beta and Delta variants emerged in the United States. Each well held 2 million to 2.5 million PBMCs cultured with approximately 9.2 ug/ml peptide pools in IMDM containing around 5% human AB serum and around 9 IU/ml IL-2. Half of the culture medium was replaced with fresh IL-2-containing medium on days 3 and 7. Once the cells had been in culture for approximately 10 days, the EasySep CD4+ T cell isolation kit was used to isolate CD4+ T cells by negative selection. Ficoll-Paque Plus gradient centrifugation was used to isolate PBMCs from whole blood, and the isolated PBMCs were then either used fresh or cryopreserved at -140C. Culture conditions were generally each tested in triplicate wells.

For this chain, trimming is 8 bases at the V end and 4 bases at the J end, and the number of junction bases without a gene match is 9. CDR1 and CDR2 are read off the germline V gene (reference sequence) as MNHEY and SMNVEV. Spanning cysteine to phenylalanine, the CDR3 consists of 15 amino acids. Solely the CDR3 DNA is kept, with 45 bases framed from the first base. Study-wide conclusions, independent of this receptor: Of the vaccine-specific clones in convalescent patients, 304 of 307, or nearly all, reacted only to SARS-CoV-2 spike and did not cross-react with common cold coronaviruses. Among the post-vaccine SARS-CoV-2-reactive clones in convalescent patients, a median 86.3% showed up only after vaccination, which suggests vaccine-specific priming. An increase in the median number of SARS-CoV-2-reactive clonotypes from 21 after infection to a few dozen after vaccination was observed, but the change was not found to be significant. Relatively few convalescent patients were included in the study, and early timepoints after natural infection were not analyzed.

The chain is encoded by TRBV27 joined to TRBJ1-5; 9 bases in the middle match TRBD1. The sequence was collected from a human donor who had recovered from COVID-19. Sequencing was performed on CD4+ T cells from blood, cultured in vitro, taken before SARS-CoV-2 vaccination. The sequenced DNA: TGTGCCAGCGCTCAACAGGGGGCGCAAAATCAGCCCCAGCATTTT. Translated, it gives CASAQQGAQNQPQHF.